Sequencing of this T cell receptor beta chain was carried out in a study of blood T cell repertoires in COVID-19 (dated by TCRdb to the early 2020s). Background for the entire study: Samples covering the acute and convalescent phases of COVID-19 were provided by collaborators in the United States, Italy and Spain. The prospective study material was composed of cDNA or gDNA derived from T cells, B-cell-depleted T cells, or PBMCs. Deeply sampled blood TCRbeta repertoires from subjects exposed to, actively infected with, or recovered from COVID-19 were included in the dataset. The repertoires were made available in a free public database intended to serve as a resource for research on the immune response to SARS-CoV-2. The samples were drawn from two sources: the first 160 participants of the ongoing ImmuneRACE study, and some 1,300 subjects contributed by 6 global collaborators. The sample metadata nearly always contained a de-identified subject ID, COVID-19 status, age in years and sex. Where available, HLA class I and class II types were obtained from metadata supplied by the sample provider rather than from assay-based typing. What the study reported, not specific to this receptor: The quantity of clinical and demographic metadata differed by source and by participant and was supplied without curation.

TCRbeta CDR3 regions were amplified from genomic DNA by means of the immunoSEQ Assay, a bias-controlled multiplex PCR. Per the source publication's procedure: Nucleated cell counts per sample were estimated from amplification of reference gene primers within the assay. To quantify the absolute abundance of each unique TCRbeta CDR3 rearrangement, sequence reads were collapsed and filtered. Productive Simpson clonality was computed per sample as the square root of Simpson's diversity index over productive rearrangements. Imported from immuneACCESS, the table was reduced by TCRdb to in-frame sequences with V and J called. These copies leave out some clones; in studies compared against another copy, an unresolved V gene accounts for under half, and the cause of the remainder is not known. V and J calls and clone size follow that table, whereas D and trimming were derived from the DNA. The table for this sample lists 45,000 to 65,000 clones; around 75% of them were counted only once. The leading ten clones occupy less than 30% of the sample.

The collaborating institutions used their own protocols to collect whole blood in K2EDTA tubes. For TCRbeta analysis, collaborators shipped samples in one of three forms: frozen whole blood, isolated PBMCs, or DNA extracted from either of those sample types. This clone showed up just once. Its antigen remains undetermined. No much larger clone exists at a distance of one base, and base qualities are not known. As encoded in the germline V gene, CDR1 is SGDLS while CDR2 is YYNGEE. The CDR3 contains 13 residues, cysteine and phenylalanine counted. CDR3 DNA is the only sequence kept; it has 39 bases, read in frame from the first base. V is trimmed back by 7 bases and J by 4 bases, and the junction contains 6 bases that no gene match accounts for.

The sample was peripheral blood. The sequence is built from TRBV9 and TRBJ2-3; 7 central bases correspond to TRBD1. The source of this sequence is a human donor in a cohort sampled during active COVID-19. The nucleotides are TGTGCCAGCGGACTTACAGGGGCAGATACGCAGTATTTT. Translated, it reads CASGLTGADTQYF.